This T cell receptor beta chain was sequenced during a study of blood T cells in healthy people across ages. A second PCR of 7 to 11 cycles used a sample-barcoded 5' primer and a J-beta primer mix. TCRdb processed the 5' RACE reads anew with MiXCR; each CDR3 protein has one entry. The table lists 650,000 to 800,000 distinct CDR3 sequences, 40% to 50% of them singletons, with around 21% in the top ten. This CDR3 has 16 residues. Germline V gene data show CDR1 as SGHRS and CDR2 as YFSETQ. Losses at the gene ends were 3 bases for V and 4 bases for J; bases not matched to a gene: 7. General study findings and limits: Older age coincided with a roughly linear decline in TCR beta diversity per million T cells.

Worth noting for this clonotype: Its target is unknown.

The sequence derives from a man in his 60s in good health. The chain employs TRBV5-1 and TRBJ2-3; 11 bases fit TRBD1. Sequenced: blood. This chain's CDR3 is CASSSQPGQGADTQYF. The DNA of the CDR3 is TGCGCCAGCAGCTCCCAACCGGGACAGGGGGCAGATACGCAGTATTTT.